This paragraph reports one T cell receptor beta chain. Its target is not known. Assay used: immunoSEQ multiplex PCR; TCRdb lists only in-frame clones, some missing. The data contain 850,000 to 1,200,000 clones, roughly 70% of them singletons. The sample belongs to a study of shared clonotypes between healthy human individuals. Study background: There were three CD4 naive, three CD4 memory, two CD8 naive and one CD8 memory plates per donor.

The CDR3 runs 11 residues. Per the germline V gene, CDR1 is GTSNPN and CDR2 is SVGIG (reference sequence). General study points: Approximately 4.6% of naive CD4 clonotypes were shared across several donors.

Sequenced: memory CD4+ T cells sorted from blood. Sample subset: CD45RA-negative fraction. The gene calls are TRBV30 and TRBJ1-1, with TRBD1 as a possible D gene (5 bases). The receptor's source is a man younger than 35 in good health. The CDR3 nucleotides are TGTGCTGAGGGGCGGAACACTGAAGCTTTCTTT. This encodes CAEGRNTEAFF.